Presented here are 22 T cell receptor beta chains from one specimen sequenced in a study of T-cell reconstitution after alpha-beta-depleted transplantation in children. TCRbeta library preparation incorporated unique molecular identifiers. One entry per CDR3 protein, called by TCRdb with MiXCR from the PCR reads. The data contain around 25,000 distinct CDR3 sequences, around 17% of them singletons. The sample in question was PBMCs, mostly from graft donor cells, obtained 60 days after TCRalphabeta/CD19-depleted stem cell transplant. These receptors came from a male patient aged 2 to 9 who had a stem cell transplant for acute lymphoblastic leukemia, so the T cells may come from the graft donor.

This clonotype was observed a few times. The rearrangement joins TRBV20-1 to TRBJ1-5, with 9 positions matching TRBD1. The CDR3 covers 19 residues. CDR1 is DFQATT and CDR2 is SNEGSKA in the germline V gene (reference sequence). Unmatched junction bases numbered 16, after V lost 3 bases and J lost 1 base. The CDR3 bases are TGCAGTGCTAGGGTCACGGGACAGGGTCCACCATTCAGCAATCAGCCCCAGCATTTT. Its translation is CSARVTGQGPPFSNQPQHF.

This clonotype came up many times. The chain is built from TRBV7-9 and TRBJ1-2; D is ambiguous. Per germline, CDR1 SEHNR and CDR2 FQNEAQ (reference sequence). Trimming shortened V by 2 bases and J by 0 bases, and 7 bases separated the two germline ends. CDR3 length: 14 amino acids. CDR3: CASSLIQTNYGYTF. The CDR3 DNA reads TGTGCCAGCAGCTTAATACAAACTAACTATGGCTACACCTTC.

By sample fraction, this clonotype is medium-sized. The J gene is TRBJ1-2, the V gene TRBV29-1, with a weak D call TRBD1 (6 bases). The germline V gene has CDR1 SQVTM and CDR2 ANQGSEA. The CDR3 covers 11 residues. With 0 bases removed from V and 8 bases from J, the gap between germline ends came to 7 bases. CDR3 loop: CSVEDQGGYTF. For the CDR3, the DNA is TGCAGCGTTGAAGATCAGGGGGGCTACACCTTC.

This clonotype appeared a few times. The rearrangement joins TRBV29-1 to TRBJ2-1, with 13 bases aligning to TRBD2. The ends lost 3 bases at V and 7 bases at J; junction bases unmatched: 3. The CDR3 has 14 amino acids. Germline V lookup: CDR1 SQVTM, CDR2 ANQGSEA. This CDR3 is CSVDPGLAGNEQFF. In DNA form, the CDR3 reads TGCAGCGTTGATCCGGGACTAGCGGGAAATGAGCAGTTCTTC.

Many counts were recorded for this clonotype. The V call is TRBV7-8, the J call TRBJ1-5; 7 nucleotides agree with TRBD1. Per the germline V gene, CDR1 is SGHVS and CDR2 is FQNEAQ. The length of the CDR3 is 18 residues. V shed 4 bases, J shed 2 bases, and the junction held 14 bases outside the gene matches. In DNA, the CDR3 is TGTGCCAGCAGCTCGACAACAAAAGGCGGACAGGGCAATCAGCCCCAGCATTTT. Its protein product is CASSSTTKGGQGNQPQHF.

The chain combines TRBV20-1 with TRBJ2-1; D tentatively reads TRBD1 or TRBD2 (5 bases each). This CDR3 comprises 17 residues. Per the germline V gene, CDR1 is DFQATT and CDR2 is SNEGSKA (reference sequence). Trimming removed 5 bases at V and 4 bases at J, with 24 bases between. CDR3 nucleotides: TGCAGTGCTCCTTCTTATTTCCGGGACCCCGAATACAATGAGCAGTTCTTC. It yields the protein CSAPSYFRDPEYNEQFF.

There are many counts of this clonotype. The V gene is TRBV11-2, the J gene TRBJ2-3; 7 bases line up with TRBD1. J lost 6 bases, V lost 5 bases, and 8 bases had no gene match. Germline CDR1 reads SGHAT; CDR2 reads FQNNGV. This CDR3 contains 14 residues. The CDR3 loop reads CASSMDRSIDTQYF. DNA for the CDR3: TGTGCCAGCAGCATGGACAGGAGTATTGATACGCAGTATTTT. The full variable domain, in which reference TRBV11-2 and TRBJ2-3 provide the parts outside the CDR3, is EAGVAQSPRYKIIEKRQSVAFWCNPISGHATLYWYQQILGQGPKLLIQFQNNGVVDDSQLPKDRFSAERLKGVDSTLKIQPAKLEDSAVYLCASSMDRSIDTQYFGPGTRLTVL.

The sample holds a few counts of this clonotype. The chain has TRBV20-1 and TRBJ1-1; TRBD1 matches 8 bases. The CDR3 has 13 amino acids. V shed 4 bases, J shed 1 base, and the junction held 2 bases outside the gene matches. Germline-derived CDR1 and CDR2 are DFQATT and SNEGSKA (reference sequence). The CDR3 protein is CSATGQGNTEAFF. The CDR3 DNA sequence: TGCAGTGCTACCGGACAGGGGAACACTGAAGCTTTCTTT.

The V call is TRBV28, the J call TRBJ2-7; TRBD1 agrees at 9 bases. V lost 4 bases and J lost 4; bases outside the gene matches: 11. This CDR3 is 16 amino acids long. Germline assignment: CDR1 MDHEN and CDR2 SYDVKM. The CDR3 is CASSSLSGTGRYEQYF. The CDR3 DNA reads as TGTGCCAGCAGTTCCCTATCCGGGACAGGGAGGTACGAGCAGTACTTC.

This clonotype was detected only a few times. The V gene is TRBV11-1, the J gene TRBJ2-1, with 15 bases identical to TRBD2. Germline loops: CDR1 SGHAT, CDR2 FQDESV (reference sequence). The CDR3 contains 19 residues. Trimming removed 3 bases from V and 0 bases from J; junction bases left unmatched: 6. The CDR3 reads CASSLGLAGGPLSYNEQFF. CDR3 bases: TGTGCCAGCAGCTTGGGACTAGCGGGGGGCCCCCTCTCCTACAATGAGCAGTTCTTC.

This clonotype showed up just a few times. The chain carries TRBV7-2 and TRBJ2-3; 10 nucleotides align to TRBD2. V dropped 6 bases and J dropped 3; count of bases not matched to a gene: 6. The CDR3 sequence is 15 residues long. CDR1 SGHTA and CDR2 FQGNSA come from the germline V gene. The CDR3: CASSPTSGKTDTQYF. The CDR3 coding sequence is TGTGCCAGCAGTCCCACTAGCGGGAAGACAGATACGCAGTATTTT.

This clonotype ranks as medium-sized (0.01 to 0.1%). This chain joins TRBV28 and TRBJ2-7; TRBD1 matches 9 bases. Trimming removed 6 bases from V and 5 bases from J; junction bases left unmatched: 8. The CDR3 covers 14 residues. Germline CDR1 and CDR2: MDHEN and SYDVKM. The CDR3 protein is CASRGQGFVHEQYF. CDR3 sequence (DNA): TGTGCCAGCAGGGGACAGGGTTTTGTCCACGAGCAGTACTTC.

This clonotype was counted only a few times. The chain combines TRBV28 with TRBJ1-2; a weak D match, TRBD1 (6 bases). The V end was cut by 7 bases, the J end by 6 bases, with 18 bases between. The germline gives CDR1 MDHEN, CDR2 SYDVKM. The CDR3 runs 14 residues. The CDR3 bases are TGTGCCAGCACCTGGACAGCGACCCTGGATGGCTACACCTTC. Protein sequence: CASTWTATLDGYTF.

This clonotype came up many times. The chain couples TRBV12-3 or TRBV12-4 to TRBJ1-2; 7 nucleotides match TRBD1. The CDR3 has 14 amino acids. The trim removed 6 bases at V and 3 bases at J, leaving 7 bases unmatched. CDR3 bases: TGTGCCAGCAGACAGACAGGGTCTGACTATGGCTACACCTTC. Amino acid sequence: CASRQTGSDYGYTF.

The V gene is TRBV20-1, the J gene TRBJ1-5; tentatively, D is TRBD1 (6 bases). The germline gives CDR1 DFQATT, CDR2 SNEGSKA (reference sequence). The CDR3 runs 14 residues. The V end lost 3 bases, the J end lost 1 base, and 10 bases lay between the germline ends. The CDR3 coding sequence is TGCAGTGCTAGTCCTGGACAGAGCAATCAGCCCCAGCATTTT. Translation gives CSASPGQSNQPQHF.

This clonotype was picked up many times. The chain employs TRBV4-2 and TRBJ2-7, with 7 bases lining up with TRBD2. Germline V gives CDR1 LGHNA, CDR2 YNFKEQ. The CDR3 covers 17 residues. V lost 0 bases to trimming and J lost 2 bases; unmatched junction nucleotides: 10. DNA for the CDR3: TGTGCCAGCAGCCAAGAAGGTTTGCCTAGCGGACCCTACGAGCAGTACTTC. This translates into CASSQEGLPSGPYEQYF.

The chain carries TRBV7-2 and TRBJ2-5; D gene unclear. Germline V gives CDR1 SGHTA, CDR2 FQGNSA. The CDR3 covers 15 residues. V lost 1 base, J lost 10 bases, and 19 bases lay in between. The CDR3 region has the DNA TGTGCCAGCAGCTTAGACGGCCACCAGAGGATTGGCCAGTACTTC. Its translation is CASSLDGHQRIGQYF.

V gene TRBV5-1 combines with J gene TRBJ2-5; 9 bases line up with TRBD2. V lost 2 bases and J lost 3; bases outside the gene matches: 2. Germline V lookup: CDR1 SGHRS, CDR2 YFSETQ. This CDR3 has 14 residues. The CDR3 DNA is TGCGCCAGCAGCTTATTAGCGGGAGAAGAGACCCAGTACTTC. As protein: CASSLLAGEETQYF.

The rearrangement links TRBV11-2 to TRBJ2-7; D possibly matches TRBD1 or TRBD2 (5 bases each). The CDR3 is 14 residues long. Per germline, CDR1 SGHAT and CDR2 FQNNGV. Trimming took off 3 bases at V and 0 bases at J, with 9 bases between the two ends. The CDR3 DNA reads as TGTGCCAGCAGCTTGGGGACGGGCTCCTACGAGCAGTACTTC. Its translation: CASSLGTGSYEQYF.

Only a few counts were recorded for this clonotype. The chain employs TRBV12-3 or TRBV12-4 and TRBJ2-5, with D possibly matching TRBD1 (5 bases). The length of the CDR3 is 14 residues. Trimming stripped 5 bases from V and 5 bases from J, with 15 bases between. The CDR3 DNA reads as TGTGCCAGCAGTCCCCAAGGGGTCCCGGAGACCCAGTACTTC. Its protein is CASSPQGVPETQYF.

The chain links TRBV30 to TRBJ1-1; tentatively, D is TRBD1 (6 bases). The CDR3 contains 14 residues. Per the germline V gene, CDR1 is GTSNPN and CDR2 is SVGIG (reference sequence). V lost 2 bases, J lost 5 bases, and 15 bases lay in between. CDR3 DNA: TGTGCCTGGAGTCTGTGGGGGGCAATGACTGAAGCTTTCTTT. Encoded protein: CAWSLWGAMTEAFF.

The CDR3 DNA is TGTGCCATCCCTAACAGGGAAAAGACCGGGGAGCTGTTTTTT. This encodes CAIPNREKTGELFF. This chain connects TRBV6-2 or TRBV6-3 to TRBJ2-2, with a weak D call TRBD1 (6 bases). The CDR3 has 14 residues. Germline CDR1 reads MNHEY; CDR2 reads SVGEGT. Trimming pared 10 bases from V and 5 bases from J, leaving 17 bases between.